The source of this TCR beta chain is a study of T-cell reconstitution after alpha-beta-depleted transplantation in children. Germline V gene lookup returns CDR1 SGHRS and CDR2 YFSETQ. CDR3 length: 9 residues. V gave up 5 bases and J gave up 7 bases, with 4 bases separating them. This clonotype was counted only a few times. The authors prepared the TCRbeta library with unique molecular identifiers. From the PCR reads, TCRdb called clonotypes with MiXCR, one entry per CDR3 protein. This table has roughly 610,000 distinct CDR3 sequences, roughly a tenth appearing once. This TCR came from a human donor who donated a stem cell graft to a child with acute myeloid leukemia. V gene TRBV5-1 combines with J gene TRBJ2-7, with unresolved D. Sequences were derived from PBMCs from the stem cell graft donor, sampled from the stem cell graft. CDR3 in DNA: TGCGCCAGCAGTCCGGAGCAGTACTTC. Its protein product is CASSPEQYF.